These 19 T cell receptor beta chains were all obtained from the same sample, sequenced in a study of CD8 T cells in ankylosing spondylitis. Whole-study findings and limits: Characteristic, it appeared, of ankylosing spondylitis blood was a TCR beta motif of roughly 8 highly homologous variants.

Which antigens these TCRs recognize remains unknown. TCRdb reanalysed the 5' RACE reads using MiXCR and keeps one entry per CDR3 protein. Found here are about 800,000 distinct CDR3 sequences, 12% of them singletons; the top ten hold 0.51%. Sequencing was done on a sample of blood, either unsorted or a sorted T cell fraction (not recorded which). These receptors were collected from a male donor with ankylosing spondylitis.

This clonotype appeared a few times. The CDR3 nucleotides are TGTGCCAGCAGCTTACTAGCGGGGTTCCCATCTGGGGCCAACGTCCTGACTTTC. Protein product: CASSLLAGFPSGANVLTF. V gene TRBV11-1 combines with J gene TRBJ2-6; TRBD2 aligns across 9 bases. V was pared by 2 bases and J by 1 base, with 6 bases of the junction left unmatched. The germline gives CDR1 SGHAT, CDR2 FQDESV (reference sequence). The CDR3 consists of 18 residues.

This clonotype has a count of ten or more. The chain uses TRBV5-5 and TRBJ2-3, with 9 bases lining up with TRBD2. This CDR3 comprises 14 residues. From germline, CDR1 is SGHKS and CDR2 YYEKEE (reference sequence). After removal of 3 bases from V and 5 bases from J, the junction contained 4 bases not matched to a gene. The CDR3 loop reads CASSSSGGLDTQYF. For the CDR3, the DNA is TGTGCCAGCAGCTCGAGCGGGGGGCTAGATACGCAGTATTTT.

The rearrangement links TRBV20-1 to TRBJ2-1; maybe TRBD2 (7 bases). The V gene lost 7 bases and the J gene lost 4 bases, with 17 bases spanning the gap. The CDR3 is 14 residues long. From germline, CDR1 is DFQATT and CDR2 SNEGSKA (reference sequence). Written as DNA, the CDR3 is TGCAGTGTTCAGGGGCTAGCGGCTTACAATGAGCAGTTCTTC. As protein: CSVQGLAAYNEQFF.

Ten or more counts support this clonotype. The chain is built from TRBV12-3 or TRBV12-4 and TRBJ1-5, with D uncertain. Trimming cost V 6 bases and J 6 bases, with 9 bases left between them. The CDR3 contains 12 residues. CDR3 protein: CASSPPFQPQHF. CDR3 coding DNA: TGTGCCAGCAGCCCCCCGTTTCAGCCCCAGCATTTT.

This clonotype was observed many times. The chain uses TRBV6-2 or TRBV6-3 and TRBJ2-7; D call uncertain. CDR3 length: 12 amino acids. Germline-derived CDR1 and CDR2 are MNHEY and SVGEGT. Trimming cost V 4 bases and J 2 bases, with 6 bases left between them. CDR3 in DNA: TGTGCCAGCAGTTCGGCGACCTACGAGCAGTACTTC. Protein sequence: CASSSATYEQYF.

This sequence joins TRBV20-1 and TRBJ2-7; possibly TRBD1 for D (5 bases). Trimming took off 3 bases at V and 2 bases at J, with 14 bases between the two ends. Germline V gene sequence: CDR1 DFQATT, CDR2 SNEGSKA (reference sequence). The CDR3 is 14 amino acids. CDR3 nucleotide sequence: TGCAGTGCTAGTCGGTCAGGGATAACCTACGAGCAGTACTTC. It codes for CSASRSGITYEQYF.

This clonotype showed up just a few times. The genes are TRBV4-2 and TRBJ2-7; the D is unclear. Germline V gene data show CDR1 as LGHNA and CDR2 as YNFKEQ. The CDR3 runs to 15 residues. V was pared by 0 bases and J by 0 bases, with 9 bases between. The CDR3 DNA is TGTGCCAGCAGCCAAGATTATGGCTCCTCCTACGAGCAGTACTTC. This sequence encodes CASSQDYGSSYEQYF.

This clonotype was observed at least ten times. V is TRBV20-1 and J is TRBJ1-1, with D perhaps TRBD1 (6 bases). The CDR3 length is 14 residues. Germline values: CDR1 DFQATT, CDR2 SNEGSKA (reference sequence). V gave up 0 bases and J gave up 7 bases, with 15 bases separating them. The CDR3 is CSARDRGGHVEAFF. The CDR3, as DNA: TGCAGTGCTAGAGATAGGGGGGGACACGTTGAAGCTTTCTTT.

This clonotype was seen at least ten times. The J gene is TRBJ2-1, the V gene TRBV12-3 or TRBV12-4; 7 bases align to TRBD2. This CDR3 contains 16 residues. V dropped 7 bases and J dropped 5; count of bases not matched to a gene: 14. The CDR3 loop is CASTLLRGEGNNEQFF. DNA of the CDR3: TGTGCCAGCACCCTATTGCGTGGGGAGGGTAACAATGAGCAGTTCTTC.

This clonotype appeared many times. The chain is built from TRBV20-1 and TRBJ2-3; D perhaps matches TRBD2 (5 bases). This CDR3 has 12 amino acids. Per germline, CDR1 DFQATT and CDR2 SNEGSKA (reference sequence). Trimming took 5 bases from V and 3 from J, leaving 9 bases between them. CDR3: CSAPSRTDTQYF. The CDR3 DNA is TGCAGTGCTCCTAGCCGGACAGATACGCAGTATTTT.

This clonotype has only a few counts. V and J are TRBV18 and TRBJ2-1, with 10 bases identical to TRBD2. Germline assignment: CDR1 KGHSH and CDR2 LQKENI. The V segment lost 3 bases and the J segment 8 bases; nucleotides outside the gene matches: 4. This CDR3 is 14 amino acids long. This chain's CDR3 is CASSPLAGVHEQFF. The CDR3 nucleotides are TGTGCCAGCTCACCCCTAGCGGGAGTCCATGAGCAGTTCTTC.

This chain uses TRBV4-3 with TRBJ1-6; D not certain. Germline lookup yields CDR1 LGHNA and CDR2 YSLEER. The ends were cut back, 4 bases at V and 8 bases at J, with 15 bases in the middle. The CDR3 consists of 15 residues. The CDR3 sequence is CASSLRTVGDSPLHF. CDR3 nucleotides: TGCGCCAGCAGCCTCAGGACGGTAGGAGATTCACCCCTCCACTTT.

The gene calls are TRBV20-1 and TRBJ2-7; TRBD1 aligns across 8 bases. CDR1 and CDR2 (germline): DFQATT, SNEGSKA (reference sequence). The length of the CDR3 is 14 residues. V lost 6 bases to trimming and J lost 4 bases; unmatched junction nucleotides: 11. The CDR3 reads CSARRTGSFYEQYF. The CDR3 nucleotides read TGCAGTGCCCGTCGGACAGGGAGCTTTTACGAGCAGTACTTC.

This clonotype was found a few times. V gene TRBV10-3 combines with J gene TRBJ2-6, with no clear D. This CDR3 contains 15 residues. Deletions cut 2 bases from V and 0 bases from J, with 5 bases between. Germline assignment: CDR1 ENHRY and CDR2 SYGVKD. The CDR3 nucleotides are TGTGCCATCAGTGAGGTTCCCTCTGGGGCCAACGTCCTGACTTTC. Amino acid sequence: CAISEVPSGANVLTF.

The gene calls are TRBV2 and TRBJ2-5; 10 bases line up with TRBD1. Trimming took 4 bases from V and 4 from J; bases not matched to a gene: 6. The CDR3 consists of 15 residues. Germline V gene lookup returns CDR1 SNHLY and CDR2 FYNNEI. Here the CDR3 DNA reads TGTGCCAGCAGTGGGGACAGGGGATGGGGAGAGACCCAGTACTTC. It codes for CASSGDRGWGETQYF.

This clonotype was detected a few times. The chain employs TRBV9 and TRBJ1-2, with unresolved D. Germline loops: CDR1 SGDLS, CDR2 YYNGEE. This CDR3 is 15 amino acids long. Between the trimmed V and J ends, which lost 0 bases and 3 bases, there was a span of 12 bases. In DNA form, the CDR3 reads TGTGCCAGCAGCGTAGAGGCCAGGACGGACTATGGCTACACCTTC. Its protein is CASSVEARTDYGYTF. Variable domain in full (rest from reference TRBV9 and TRBJ1-2): DSGVTQTPKHLITATGQRVTLRCSPRSGDLSVYWYQQSLDQGLQFLIQYYNGEERAKGNILERFSAQQFPDLHSELNLSSLELGDSALYFCASSVEARTDYGYTFGSGTRLTVV.

The V gene is TRBV4-2, the J gene TRBJ1-2, with 9 bases aligning to TRBD1. CDR1 LGHNA and CDR2 YNFKEQ come from the germline V gene. The CDR3 has 16 amino acids. After removal of 4 bases from V and 8 bases from J, the junction contained 14 bases not matched to a gene. The CDR3 sequence: CASSPTGTGRVRGYTF. The CDR3 nucleotides are TGTGCCAGCAGCCCTACCGGGACAGGGCGGGTGAGGGGCTACACCTTC.

This clonotype was recorded many times. The chain recombines TRBV10-3 with TRBJ1-2; D unresolved. CDR3 length: 14 amino acids. The V end lost 2 bases, the J end lost 7 bases, and 14 bases lay between the germline ends. Germline-derived CDR1 and CDR2 are ENHRY and SYGVKD. CDR3 bases: TGTGCCATCAGTGAGAATTCTGCTATGAGTGGCTACACCTTC. As protein: CAISENSAMSGYTF.

This clonotype was recorded many times. V usage is TRBV29-1 and J usage is TRBJ2-5; D may be TRBD1 (6 bases). The CDR3 totals 12 residues. Germline CDR1 SQVTM, CDR2 ANQGSEA. Trimming removed 3 bases at V and 5 bases at J, with 10 bases between. CDR3 loop: CSVEGARETQYF. DNA of the CDR3: TGCAGCGTTGAGGGGGCTCGGGAGACCCAGTACTTC.